The subject of this entry is one TCR beta chain. What it binds is unknown. PCR primers comprised 60 Vbeta and 13 Jbeta primers. Profiling relied on immunoSEQ multiplex PCR, and the TCRdb table lists in-frame clones only, not all of them. Found here are about 110,000 clones, about 74% of them singletons; the top ten hold roughly 15%. These data originate in a study of cytomegalovirus exposure and HLA in healthy donors. Notes on the study in general: TCR beta chains associated with HLA were, in a later analysis, more clonally expanded than equally common others.

CDR1 and CDR2 (germline): SQVTM, ANQGSEA. This CDR3 has 13 amino acids. The trim removed 4 bases at V and 2 bases at J, leaving 2 bases unmatched. The material sequenced was PBMCs. The rearrangement links TRBV29-1 to TRBJ1-5; 7 nucleotides align to TRBD1. This clonotype was obtained from a woman in her forties in good health and CMV-seropositive. The CDR3 DNA sequence: TGCAGCGTTGCCGACAGGGGCAATCAGCCCCAGCATTTT. Translating it yields CSVADRGNQPQHF.